Each of the 17 T cell receptor beta chains below was sequenced from the same sample in a study of immune characterization of retroperitoneal liposarcoma (dated by TCRdb to about 2019). Library method: PCR. The run used a NextSeq 500. TCRdb reworked the public reads: Q25 trimming with fastp, MiXCR clone assembly, productive beta chains retained. CDR3 protein duplicates are merged, each entry listing the most common genes and DNA. This sample has more than 9,500 distinct CDR3 sequences in its table, and about a quarter of those were observed once. The ten largest make up 8.5% to 9.5% of the sample. The material sequenced was tumor tissue. The receptors were sampled from a female donor with retroperitoneal liposarcoma.

This clonotype is medium-sized (0.01 to 0.1%). This chain joins TRBV11-3 and TRBJ2-1, with 7 positions matching TRBD2. The germline V gene encodes CDR1 SGHNT and CDR2 YENEEA. This CDR3 has 18 amino acids. With V trimmed by 5 bases and J by 10 bases, 23 bases remained unmatched. CDR3 sequence (DNA): TGTGCCAGCAGCCCCGGGGCGGGAGAAGGGACCTTCTCCTACGAGCAGTTCTTC. Translated, it gives CASSPGAGEGTFSYEQFF.

This clonotype was counted ten times or more. The V call is TRBV11-1, the J call TRBJ2-3, with D maybe TRBD1 (5 bases). With 5 bases removed from V and 2 bases from J, the gap between germline ends came to 17 bases. CDR1 and CDR2 (germline): SGHAT, FQDESV (reference sequence). The CDR3 length is 16 residues. CDR3 DNA sequence: TGTGCCAGCAGCCCGGGTGTAGGGGTGGTCACAGATACGCAGTATTTT. Residues: CASSPGVGVVTDTQYF.

This clonotype was counted only a few times. The V and J genes are TRBV7-6 and TRBJ2-5, with 15 positions matching TRBD2. The CDR3 runs 17 residues. Germline assignment: CDR1 SGHVS and CDR2 FNYEAQ. The V segment lost 1 base and the J segment 4 bases; nucleotides outside the gene matches: 4. CDR3 DNA sequence: TGTGCCAGCAGCTTAGGGACTAGCGGGAGGGCGCGAGAGACCCAGTACTTC. Translation: CASSLGTSGRARETQYF. Filled out from reference TRBV7-6 and TRBJ2-5, the complete variable domain reads GAGVSQSPRYKVTKRGQDVALRCDPISGHVSLYWYRQALGQGPEFLTYFNYEAQQDKSGLPNDRFSAERPEGSISTLTIQRTEQRDSAMYRCASSLGTSGRARETQYFGPGTRLLVL.

In its sample, this clonotype is medium-sized. The chain combines TRBV6-9 with TRBJ2-4, with unresolved D. Germline V gene sequence: CDR1 MNHGY, CDR2 SVAAGI. CDR3 size: 15 residues. Deletions cut 6 bases from V and 1 base from J, with 13 bases between. The CDR3 sequence is CASSPKGWAKNIQYF. The CDR3 nucleotides are TGTGCCAGCAGCCCCAAGGGTTGGGCCAAAAACATTCAGTACTTC.

The chain links TRBV7-3 to TRBJ2-1; no clear D. There are 13 residues in the CDR3. V was trimmed by 5 bases and J by 10 bases, leaving 15 bases between them. The germline gives CDR1 SGHTA, CDR2 FQGTGA. The DNA for the CDR3 is TGTGCCAGCAGCAACTCCCCGGGCAACGAGCAGTTCTTC. It yields the protein CASSNSPGNEQFF.

V is TRBV12-3 or TRBV12-4 and J is TRBJ2-1, with a possible D match to TRBD2 (5 bases). The germline V and J ends were trimmed by 6 bases and 13 bases, with 19 bases remaining between them. The CDR3 covers 13 residues. CDR3 nucleotides: TGTGCCAGCAGAGACGGGATCCAAGAGACCCAGTTCTTC. It encodes CASRDGIQETQFF.

Many counts were recorded for this clonotype. The V gene is TRBV12-3 or TRBV12-4, the J gene TRBJ2-4; 10 nucleotides align to TRBD2. The CDR3 spans 14 residues. V shed 3 bases, J shed 13 bases, and the junction held 9 bases outside the gene matches. This CDR3 is CASSFTGTSDEQYF. The CDR3 DNA reads TGTGCCAGCAGTTTCACAGGGACTAGCGATGAGCAGTACTTC.

This clonotype ranks as medium-sized. The genes are TRBV11-2 and TRBJ2-5, with TRBD2 matching over 8 bases. This CDR3 has 14 residues. The ends lost 5 bases at V and 11 bases at J; junction bases unmatched: 13. Per germline, CDR1 SGHAT and CDR2 FQNNGV. Here the CDR3 DNA reads TGTGCCAGCAGCGTCCGGGTCCGGGGGGGAGAGCAGTACTTC. This sequence encodes CASSVRVRGGEQYF.

The CDR3 DNA is TGTGCCAGCAGCTTAGTTGTGGGCAAGTACGAGCAGTACTTC. Translating gives CASSLVVGKYEQYF. This chain uses TRBV7-2 with TRBJ2-7; D gene uncertain. This CDR3 contains 14 residues. Germline V gene lookup returns CDR1 SGHTA and CDR2 FQGNSA. V was cut by 1 base and J by 4 bases, with 11 bases left in between. Using reference TRBV7-2 and TRBJ2-7 for the parts outside the CDR3, the full variable domain is GAGVSQSPSNKVTEKGKDVELRCDPISGHTALYWYRQSLGQGLEFLIYFQGNSAPDKSGLPSDRFSAERTGGSVSTLTIQRTQQEDSAVYLCASSLVVGKYEQYFGPGTRLTVT.

The rearrangement joins TRBV6-1 to TRBJ1-1; no definite D call. This CDR3 is 14 amino acids long. Germline values: CDR1 MNHNS, CDR2 SASEGT. Trimming took 4 bases from V and 1 from J, leaving 10 bases between them. The CDR3 DNA sequence: TGTGCCAGCAGTGTGAGTGAGGGGAACACTGAAGCTTTCTTT. The encoded protein is CASSVSEGNTEAFF.

The sample holds many counts of this clonotype. V and J are TRBV6-1 and TRBJ2-1; 7 nucleotides line up with TRBD2. The CDR3 is made up of 15 amino acids. Losses at the gene ends were 4 bases for V and 9 bases for J; bases not matched to a gene: 12. Germline V lookup: CDR1 MNHNS, CDR2 SASEGT. CDR3 sequence reads: CASSVAAGEGIEQFF. In DNA, the CDR3 is TGTGCCAGCAGTGTTGCGGCGGGGGAAGGTATTGAGCAGTTCTTC.

This clonotype was counted ten times or more. This chain uses TRBV7-8 with TRBJ2-1; 7 bases map to TRBD1. The CDR3 runs to 14 residues. V lost 5 bases to trimming and J lost 10 bases; unmatched junction nucleotides: 11. CDR1 SGHVS and CDR2 FQNEAQ come from the germline V gene. CDR3 region: CASSVTGDFYEQFF. CDR3 nucleotide sequence: TGTGCCAGCAGCGTCACAGGGGATTTCTACGAGCAGTTCTTC.

The chain links TRBV6-1 to TRBJ2-6; unclear D gene. TRBJ2-5 matches the DNA end more closely, so the J call is doubtful. The germline V gene encodes CDR1 MNHNS and CDR2 SASEGT. The CDR3 extends over 11 amino acids. CDR3 nucleotide sequence: TGTGCCAGCAGGACACAAGAGACCCAGTACTTC. This encodes CASRTQETQYF.

In regard to this clonotype: A junction boundary mismatches the germline segment, possibly from a read error. The V gene is TRBV7-2, the J gene TRBJ1-2; a possible D gene is TRBD1 (5 bases). CDR3 length: 16 amino acids. Germline lookup yields CDR1 SGHTA and CDR2 FQGNSA. As DNA, the CDR3 is TGTGTCAGCAGCTCATATTCACAGGTAGAGGACTATGGCTACACCTTC. It yields the protein CVSSSYSQVEDYGYTF.

This clonotype was counted between two and nine times. The chain employs TRBV11-2 and TRBJ2-1, with D unclear. The better agreement between TRBJ2-7 and the DNA end casts doubt on the J call. The germline gives CDR1 SGHAT, CDR2 FQNNGV. The CDR3 consists of 11 residues. The DNA of the CDR3 is TGTGCCAGCAGCAACCTTCGGGAGCAGTACTTC. Translated, it gives CASSNLREQYF.

The J gene is TRBJ2-2, the V gene TRBV6-6; D unclear. This CDR3 comprises 14 residues. V gave up 11 bases and J gave up 7 bases, with 20 bases separating them. Germline V gives CDR1 MNHNY, CDR2 SVGAGI (reference sequence). In DNA, the CDR3 is TGTGCCGTTCCACCAGGACCACTGAACGGGGAGCTGTTTTTT. Its translation is CAVPPGPLNGELFF.

This clonotype was seen many times. This chain joins TRBV6-1 and TRBJ2-7; TRBD2 aligns across 8 bases. From germline, CDR1 is MNHNS and CDR2 SASEGT. The CDR3 length is 15 residues. V dropped 6 bases and J dropped 2; count of bases not matched to a gene: 9. CDR3 bases: TGTGCCAGCAGCCTAGCGGGCGACCTTCCCTACGAGCAGTACTTC. Translation gives CASSLAGDLPYEQYF.